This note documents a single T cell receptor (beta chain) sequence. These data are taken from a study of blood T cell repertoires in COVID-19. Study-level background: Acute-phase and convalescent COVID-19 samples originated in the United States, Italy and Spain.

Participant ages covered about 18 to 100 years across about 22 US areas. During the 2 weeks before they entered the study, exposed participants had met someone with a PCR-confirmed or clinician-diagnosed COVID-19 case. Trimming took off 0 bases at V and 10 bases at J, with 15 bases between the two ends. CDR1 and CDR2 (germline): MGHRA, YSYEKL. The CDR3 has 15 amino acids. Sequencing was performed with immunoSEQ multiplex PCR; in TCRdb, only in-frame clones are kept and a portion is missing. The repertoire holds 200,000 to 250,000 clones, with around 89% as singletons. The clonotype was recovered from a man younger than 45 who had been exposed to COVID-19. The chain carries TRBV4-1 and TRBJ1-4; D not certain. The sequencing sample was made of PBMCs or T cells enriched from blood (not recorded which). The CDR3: CASSQEGGALGKLFF. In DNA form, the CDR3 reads TGCGCCAGCAGCCAAGAAGGCGGCGCCCTGGGAAAACTGTTTTTT.